This T cell receptor beta chain was recorded in a study of CD8 T cells in ankylosing spondylitis. TCRdb reanalysed the 5' RACE reads using MiXCR and keeps one entry per CDR3 protein. The table includes 250,000 to 350,000 distinct CDR3 sequences, around 20% detected once. This clonotype has only a few counts. The CDR3 length is 14 residues. The chain couples TRBV21-1 to TRBJ2-1; whether TRBD1, the table's D call, matches the DNA was not checked. TRBV21-1 is shown as a pseudogene. This clonotype was sampled from a male donor with ankylosing spondylitis or in good health (not recorded which). The sequenced sample consisted of blood, either unsorted or a sorted T cell fraction (not recorded which). CDR3 loop: CAILSRDSYNEQFF. The CDR3 DNA reads TGTGCCATCTTAAGCCGGGATTCCTACAATGAGCAGTTCTTC.